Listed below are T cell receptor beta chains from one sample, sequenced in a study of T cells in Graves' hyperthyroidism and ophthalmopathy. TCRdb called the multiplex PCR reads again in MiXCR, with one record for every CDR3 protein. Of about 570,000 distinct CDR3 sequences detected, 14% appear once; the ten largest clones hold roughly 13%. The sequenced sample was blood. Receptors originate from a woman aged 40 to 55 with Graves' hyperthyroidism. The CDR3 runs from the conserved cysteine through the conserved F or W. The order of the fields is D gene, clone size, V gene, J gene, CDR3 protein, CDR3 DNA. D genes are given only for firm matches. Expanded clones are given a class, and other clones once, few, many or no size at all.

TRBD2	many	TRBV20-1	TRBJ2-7	CSATGTSGQGVQYF	TGCAGTGCTACCGGGACTAGCGGTCAGGGGGTGCAGTACTTC
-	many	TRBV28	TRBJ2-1	CASNTQRRGSSYNEQFF	TGTGCCAGCAACACCCAACGACGGGGATCCTCCTACAATGAGCAGTTCTTC
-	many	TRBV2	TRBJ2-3	CASTYSGSTDTQYF	TGTGCCAGCACTTACAGCGGTAGCACAGATACGCAGTATTTT
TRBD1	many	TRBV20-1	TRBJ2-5	CSASPRGRSLQETQYF	TGCAGTGCTAGCCCCAGGGGGAGAAGCCTCCAAGAGACCCAGTACTTC
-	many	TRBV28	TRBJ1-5	CASSFSSFGTGNQPQHF	TGTGCCAGCAGTTTTTCAAGTTTTGGAACGGGGAATCAGCCCCAGCATTTT
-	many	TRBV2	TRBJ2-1	CASSESGGYNEQFF	TGTGCCAGCAGTGAAAGTGGGGGCTACAATGAGCAGTTCTTC
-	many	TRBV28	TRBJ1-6	CASISGGNSPLHF	TGTGCCAGCATCAGCGGTGGCAATTCACCCCTCCACTTT
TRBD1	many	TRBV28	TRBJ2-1	CASRRGQDYNEQFF	TGTGCCAGCAGGAGGGGACAGGATTACAATGAGCAGTTCTTC
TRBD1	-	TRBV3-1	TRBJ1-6	CASSQGDRGTYNSPLHF	TGTGCCAGCAGCCAAGGGGACAGGGGGACTTATAATTCACCCCTCCACTTT
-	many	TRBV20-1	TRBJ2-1	CSARDLSNEQFF	TGCAGTGCTAGAGATCTTTCCAATGAGCAGTTCTTC
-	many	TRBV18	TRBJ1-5	CASSPHLNQPQHF	TGTGCCAGCTCACCACACTTAAATCAGCCCCAGCATTTT
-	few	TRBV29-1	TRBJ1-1	CSVRDGGRVTEAFF	TGCAGCGTTCGTGATGGGGGGCGGGTCACTGAAGCTTTCTTT
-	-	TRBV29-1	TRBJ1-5	CSVVLGDQPQHF	TGCAGCGTTGTATTGGGGGATCAGCCCCAGCATTTT
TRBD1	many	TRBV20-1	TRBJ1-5	CSARTGGDNQPQHF	TGCAGTGCTAGGACAGGGGGCGATAATCAGCCCCAGCATTTT
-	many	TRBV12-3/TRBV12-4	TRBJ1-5	CASSPTGPYNQPQHF	TGTGCCAGCAGTCCAACCGGGCCCTACAATCAGCCCCAGCATTTT
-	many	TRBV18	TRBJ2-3	CASSLIEQGFGADTQYF	TGTGCCAGCTCACTCATAGAGCAGGGGTTCGGTGCAGATACGCAGTATTTT
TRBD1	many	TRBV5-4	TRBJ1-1	CASSSQGVGNTEAFF	TGTGCCAGCAGCTCTCAGGGGGTAGGGAACACTGAAGCTTTCTTT
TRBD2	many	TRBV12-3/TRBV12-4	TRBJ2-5	CASSLASGTKETQYF	TGTGCCAGCAGTTTGGCTAGCGGGACTAAAGAGACCCAGTACTTC
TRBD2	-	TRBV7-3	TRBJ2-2	CASSRYPAGANTGELFF	TGTGCCAGCAGCCGCTACCCAGCGGGAGCGAACACCGGGGAGCTGTTTTTT
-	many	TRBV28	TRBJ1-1	CASSPSTGYTEAFF	TGTGCCAGCAGTCCCTCCACAGGGTACACTGAAGCTTTCTTT